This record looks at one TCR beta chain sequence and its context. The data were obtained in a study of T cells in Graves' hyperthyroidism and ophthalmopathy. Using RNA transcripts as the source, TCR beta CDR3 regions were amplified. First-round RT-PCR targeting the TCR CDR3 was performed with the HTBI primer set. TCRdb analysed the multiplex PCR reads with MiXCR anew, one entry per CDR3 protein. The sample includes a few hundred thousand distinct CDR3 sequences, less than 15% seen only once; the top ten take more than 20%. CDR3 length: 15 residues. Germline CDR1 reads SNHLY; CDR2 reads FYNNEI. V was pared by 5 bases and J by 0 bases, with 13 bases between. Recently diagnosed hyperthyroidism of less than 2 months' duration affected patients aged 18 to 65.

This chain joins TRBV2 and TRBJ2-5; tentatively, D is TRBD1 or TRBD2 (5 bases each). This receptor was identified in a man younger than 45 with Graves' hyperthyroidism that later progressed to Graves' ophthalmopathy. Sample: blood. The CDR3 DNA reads TGTGCCAGCAGTCCGGGACCCGGGTACCAAGAGACCCAGTACTTC. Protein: CASSPGPGYQETQYF.